A single sample gave rise to the 13 T cell receptor beta chains below, sequenced in a study of Ad26.COV2.S vaccination and SARS-CoV-2 variants. As to treatment: some 20 received Ad26.COV2.S at low or high dose, single or two shots; 5 received placebo; per-sample allocation not given. Day 63 after the first vaccine or placebo injection was the time point for sampling. TCRdb keeps only in-frame clones here, not all; method: immunoSEQ multiplex PCR. The data contain about 470,000 clones, 90% of them singletons. Material: peripheral blood, obtained in a trial of Ad26.COV2.S vaccine versus placebo. These TCRs come from a person aged 18 to 65 who received the Ad26.COV2.S COVID-19 vaccine or a placebo.

This rearrangement joins TRBV7-2 to TRBJ2-7; 10 bases fit TRBD2. From germline, CDR1 is SGHTA and CDR2 FQGNSA. The CDR3 runs to 16 residues. The ends lost 1 base at V and 0 bases at J; junction bases unmatched: 3. The CDR3 DNA reads TGTGCCAGCAGCTTAGAACTAGCGGGACTCTCCTACGAGCAGTACTTC. Its protein product is CASSLELAGLSYEQYF.

Concerning this clone itself: Additional DNA sequences in this sample encode the identical CDR3. V usage is TRBV6-6 and J usage is TRBJ2-7; perhaps TRBD2 as D (7 bases). Germline V gene data show CDR1 as MNHNY and CDR2 as SVGAGI (reference sequence). V lost 0 bases and J lost 0, with 12 bases in between. This CDR3 contains 16 residues. In DNA form, the CDR3 reads TGTGCCAGCAGTTACTCGGGGGGGACATCCTCCTACGAGCAGTACTTC. Its protein is CASSYSGGTSSYEQYF.

This sequence joins TRBV7-9 and TRBJ2-2; no clear D. CDR1 and CDR2 from the germline V gene are SEHNR and FQNEAQ (reference sequence). V lost 5 bases to trimming and J lost 7 bases, with 11 bases between them. The CDR3 runs 13 residues. The DNA of the CDR3 is TGTGCCAGCAGCCCCCTTTCGGGCGGGGAGCTGTTTTTT. Protein sequence: CASSPLSGGELFF. Variable domain in full (rest from reference TRBV7-9 and TRBJ2-2): DTGVSQNPRHKITKRGQNVTFRCDPISEHNRLYWYRQTLGQGPEFLTYFQNEAQLEKSRLLSDRFSAERPKGSFSTLEIQRTEQGDSAMYLCASSPLSGGELFFGEGSRLTVL.

This rearrangement joins TRBV30 to TRBJ2-2; D might be TRBD2 (6 bases). CDR1 and CDR2 from the germline V gene are GTSNPN and SVGIG (reference sequence). The length of the CDR3 is 15 residues. V dropped 3 bases and J dropped 4 bases, with 15 bases sitting between them. This CDR3 reads CAWRVGLLLTGELFF. Here the CDR3 DNA reads TGTGCCTGGAGGGTCGGACTACTTCTCACCGGGGAGCTGTTTTTT.

This clone was found a few times. Different DNA sequences within this sample yield the same CDR3. The chain joins TRBV15 to TRBJ1-3; D gene unclear. The CDR3 consists of 15 residues. V dropped 0 bases and J dropped 1 base, with 7 bases sitting between them. Looked up from germline, CDR1 is LNHNV and CDR2 is YYDKDF (reference sequence). CDR3 amino acids: CATSRDRGSGNTIYF. The CDR3, as DNA: TGTGCCACCAGCAGAGATCGTGGATCTGGAAACACCATATATTTT.

The rearrangement links TRBV19 to TRBJ1-2; unclear D gene. The CDR3 totals 14 residues. V gave up 1 base and J gave up 2 bases, with 8 bases separating them. From germline, CDR1 is LNHDA and CDR2 SQIVND (reference sequence). CDR3 amino acids: CASSIAPDNYGYTF. CDR3 bases: TGTGCCAGTAGTATAGCTCCGGACAACTATGGCTACACCTTC.

In this sample, this clone turned up once. This rearrangement joins TRBV7-6 to TRBJ2-7; D gene ambiguous. The germline V gene has CDR1 SGHVS and CDR2 FNYEAQ. CDR3 size: 15 residues. Trimming shortened V by 2 bases and J by 5 bases, and 16 bases separated the two germline ends. CDR3 DNA: TGTGCCAGCAGCTTACAGGTTCTGGGCCACGACGAGCAGTACTTC. This translates into CASSLQVLGHDEQYF.

This clone was counted a few times. CDR3 loop: CASSLWGMNTEAFF. CDR3 DNA sequence: TGTGCCAGCAGTTTATGGGGGATGAACACTGAAGCTTTCTTT. This chain connects TRBV27 to TRBJ1-1, with D possibly matching TRBD1 (5 bases). The CDR3 is made up of 14 amino acids. V lost 1 base, J lost 0 bases, and 6 bases lay in between. Germline V lookup: CDR1 MNHEY, CDR2 SMNVEV (reference sequence).

The rearrangement links TRBV7-3 to TRBJ2-1; 9 nucleotides match TRBD2. Germline assignment: CDR1 SGHTA and CDR2 FQGTGA. With 5 bases clipped from V and 2 bases from J, the junction kept 7 bases outside the gene matches. The CDR3 sequence is 16 residues long. The CDR3 bases are TGTGCCAGCAGCCTCCTAGCGGGACTCCCCTACAATGAGCAGTTCTTC. This sequence encodes CASSLLAGLPYNEQFF.

This clone appeared once. This chain joins TRBV28 and TRBJ1-2; D unclear. The V end lost 5 bases, the J end lost 0 bases, and 28 bases lay between the germline ends. Germline V CDR1 and CDR2: MDHEN, SYDVKM. The CDR3 is 20 residues long. The CDR3 bases are TGTGCCAGCAGTCCCACCGGCCTGTCCAGAACCTTGCCAACTAACTATGGCTACACCTTC. Translation gives CASSPTGLSRTLPTNYGYTF.

The rearrangement links TRBV11-2 to TRBJ2-5; D is unresolved. Germline CDR1 and CDR2: SGHAT and FQNNGV. Trimming left V 5 bases short and J 1 base short, with 11 bases between. CDR3 length: 14 amino acids. The CDR3, as DNA: TGTGCCAGCAGCCCTGCCGGAGTCCAAGAGACCCAGTACTTC. Its protein product is CASSPAGVQETQYF.

The rearrangement links TRBV7-8 to TRBJ2-3; D remains unclear. V lost 5 bases and J lost 2, with 20 bases in between. The length of the CDR3 is 17 residues. The germline gives CDR1 SGHVS, CDR2 FQNEAQ. The CDR3 region is CASSLRSHRGNTDTQYF. CDR3 coding DNA: TGTGCCAGCAGCCTTCGGTCCCACCGAGGAAACACAGATACGCAGTATTTT.

This clone was recorded once. J is TRBJ2-2 and V is TRBV11-2; 7 bases align to TRBD1. The CDR3 has 15 residues. Trimming at V came to 5 bases and at J to 5 bases, leaving 8 bases not matched to a gene. CDR1 and CDR2 from the germline V gene are SGHAT and FQNNGV. The CDR3, as DNA: TGTGCCAGCAGCCCGTTCAGCAGGGGGACCGGGGAGCTGTTTTTT. Translation gives CASSPFSRGTGELFF.